Presented here are 23 T cell receptor beta chains from one specimen sequenced in a study of blood T cell repertoires in COVID-19. Sequencing used immunoSEQ multiplex PCR; TCRdb keeps in-frame clones, though not all of them. The repertoire consists of around 280,000 clones, with 70% to 90% occurring once and the leading ten covering around 3.7%. Sequencing input: peripheral blood. Receptor source: a woman aged 45-65 years with active or convalescent COVID-19.

The chain combines TRBV4-2 with TRBJ2-3; 11 bases are shared with TRBD2. Germline CDR1 is LGHNA and CDR2 is YNFKEQ. The CDR3 runs to 18 residues. Trimming at V came to 1 base and at J to 4 bases, leaving 10 bases not matched to a gene. The CDR3 loop is CASSQAGLAGLGADTQYF. The DNA for the CDR3 is TGTGCCAGCAGCCAAGCTGGACTAGCGGGTTTGGGGGCAGATACGCAGTATTTT.

CDR3 coding DNA: TGCAGCGTTGTGTGGACAGGGCGCCCCAATGAGCAGTTCTTC. Its translation is CSVVWTGRPNEQFF. The chain carries TRBV29-1 and TRBJ2-1, with 8 bases that match TRBD1. V lost 4 bases to trimming and J lost 6 bases; unmatched junction nucleotides: 8. Germline-derived CDR1 and CDR2 are SQVTM and ANQGSEA. CDR3 size: 14 residues.

V is TRBV6-5 and J is TRBJ2-5, with TRBD1 matching 9 bases. The CDR3 spans 15 residues. Germline CDR1 MNHEY, CDR2 SVGAGI. V dropped 2 bases and J dropped 5; count of bases not matched to a gene: 6. CDR3 bases: TGTGCCAGCAGTTACGTACAGGGGGCAGTTGAGACCCAGTACTTC. Residues: CASSYVQGAVETQYF.

The chain links TRBV5-4 to TRBJ2-5; a possible D gene is TRBD2 (7 bases). This CDR3 spans 16 amino acids. The V gene's germline CDR1 is SGHNT and CDR2 YYREEE (reference sequence). The V end lost 1 base, the J end lost 1 base, and 14 bases lay between the germline ends. CDR3 amino acids: CASSLLGGAFQETQYF. Written as DNA, the CDR3 is TGTGCCAGCAGCTTGTTAGGGGGGGCGTTCCAAGAGACCCAGTACTTC.

This clone was recorded only once. The DNA of the CDR3 is TGTGCCAGCAGCTTAGGGGAGGACTATGGCTACACCTTC. It codes for CASSLGEDYGYTF. The rearrangement joins TRBV7-2 to TRBJ1-2; D is unclear. This CDR3 has 13 residues. Trimming stripped 1 base from V and 3 bases from J, with 6 bases between. Germline CDR1 and CDR2: SGHTA and FQGNSA.

This chain connects TRBV5-8 to TRBJ2-2; 8 bases agree with TRBD1. The V segment lost 3 bases and the J segment 5 bases; nucleotides outside the gene matches: 3. This CDR3 has 14 residues. Germline V CDR1 and CDR2: SGHTS, YDEGEE. CDR3 sequence (DNA): TGTGCCAGCAGCTGGAGACAGGGGACCGGGGAGCTGTTTTTT. It codes for CASSWRQGTGELFF.

The chain couples TRBV5-1 to TRBJ2-5; no reliable D call. V was pared by 2 bases and J by 3 bases, with 11 bases between. The germline CDR1 and CDR2 sequences are SGHRS and YFSETQ. The CDR3 has 14 amino acids. CDR3 in DNA: TGCGCCAGCAGCTTAAACAGAGTTAAAGAGACCCAGTACTTC. Its translation is CASSLNRVKETQYF.

V and J are TRBV2 and TRBJ2-7; no definite D call. The CDR3 runs 12 residues. Germline V gene sequence: CDR1 SNHLY, CDR2 FYNNEI. V shed 8 bases and J shed 7 bases, with 15 bases lying between them. CDR3 nucleotides: TGTGCCAGCTCCGCCCCCCCTCGGGAGCAGTACTTC. It is translated as CASSAPPREQYF.

The rearrangement uses TRBV5-1 and TRBJ2-5; 15 bases line up with TRBD2. This CDR3 has 17 amino acids. Germline CDR1 and CDR2: SGHRS and YFSETQ. V gave up 4 bases and J gave up 5 bases; unmatched junction bases: 9. The CDR3: CASSPGTSGRPGETQYF. In nucleotides, the CDR3 is TGCGCCAGCAGCCCGGGGACTAGCGGGAGGCCGGGGGAGACCCAGTACTTC.

The chain recombines TRBV11-3 with TRBJ2-3; 14 bases map to TRBD2. The CDR3 covers 15 residues. V was pared by 4 bases and J by 5 bases, with 2 bases of the junction left unmatched. Germline CDR1 reads SGHNT; CDR2 reads YENEEA. The CDR3 protein is CASSSGTSGRDTQYF. The CDR3 DNA reads as TGTGCCAGCAGCTCAGGGACTAGCGGGAGAGATACGCAGTATTTT.

This chain joins TRBV5-6 and TRBJ2-1; 10 bases map to TRBD2. This CDR3 has 16 residues. The germline CDR1 and CDR2 sequences are SGHDT and YYEEEE. Trimming cost V 6 bases and J 5 bases; bases outside gene matches: 11. CDR3 bases: TGTGCCAGCACCCGTGTGGGGACTAGCGCGAACAATGAGCAGTTCTTC. Amino acid sequence: CASTRVGTSANNEQFF.

The chain recombines TRBV28 with TRBJ1-4; D ambiguous. CDR3 size: 15 residues. Germline V CDR1 and CDR2: MDHEN, SYDVKM. Trimming stripped 4 bases from V and 12 bases from J, with 21 bases between. The CDR3 DNA reads as TGTGCCAGCAGTTCCGGGGAGGCAACAAGGCGCGAACTGTTTTTT. Translated: CASSSGEATRRELFF.

This chain joins TRBV30 and TRBJ1-2; the D is unclear. Looked up from germline, CDR1 is GTSNPN and CDR2 is SVGIG (reference sequence). With 3 bases removed from V and 5 bases from J, the gap between germline ends came to 10 bases. This CDR3 comprises 12 residues. The CDR3 loop is CAWSLLRYGYTF. CDR3 sequence (DNA): TGTGCCTGGAGCCTCCTGAGATATGGCTACACCTTC.

The CDR3 is CASSQARGGYGYTF. The CDR3 DNA reads TGTGCCAGCAGCCAAGCTCGGGGGGGCTATGGCTACACCTTC. This chain connects TRBV3-1 (or the pseudogene TRBV3-2) to TRBJ1-2; TRBD1 might be the D (5 bases). Germline V gives CDR1 LGHDT, CDR2 YNNKEL (reference sequence). The CDR3 runs 14 residues. V lost 1 base to trimming and J lost 4 bases, with 10 bases between them.

V usage is TRBV13 and J usage is TRBJ1-5, with D possibly TRBD1 on 6 matching bases. The CDR3 has 19 residues. The germline CDR1 and CDR2 sequences are PRHDT and FYEKMQ (reference sequence). Trimming removed 5 bases from V and 2 bases from J, with 25 bases in between. CDR3 coding DNA: TGTGCCAGCAGCCAAAGGGCCAGGACAGTTCCTCGGGGCAATCAGCCCCAGCATTTT. Translating it yields CASSQRARTVPRGNQPQHF.

The chain joins TRBV6-1 to TRBJ1-1, with TRBD1 matching over 10 bases. V dropped 4 bases and J dropped 3; count of bases not matched to a gene: 14. The CDR3 consists of 18 residues. The germline V gene has CDR1 MNHNS and CDR2 SASEGT. The CDR3 nucleotides are TGTGCCAGCAGTGTGCTCCCCTTCGGACAGGGGGAGGACACTGAAGCTTTCTTT. This codes for CASSVLPFGQGEDTEAFF.

Regarding this clone: Other nucleotide sequences from this sample produce the same CDR3. V is TRBV18 and J is TRBJ2-7; tentatively, D is TRBD2 (6 bases). This CDR3 has 14 residues. The V end lost 3 bases, the J end lost 1 base, and 10 bases lay between the germline ends. Per the germline V gene, CDR1 is KGHSH and CDR2 is LQKENI. The CDR3 sequence: CASSPQAGSYEQYF. The CDR3 DNA reads as TGTGCCAGCTCACCCCAGGCGGGGTCCTACGAGCAGTACTTC.

V is TRBV4-1 and J is TRBJ2-7; D unresolved. CDR3 length: 15 amino acids. Trimming removed 1 base at V and 3 bases at J, with 13 bases between. The germline CDR1 and CDR2 sequences are MGHRA and YSYEKL. CDR3 protein: CASSQVRSGYYEQYF. The DNA for the CDR3 is TGCGCCAGCAGCCAAGTTAGATCCGGGTACTACGAGCAGTACTTC.

This rearrangement joins TRBV27 to TRBJ2-7; possible D gene TRBD2, 6 bases. The germline gives CDR1 MNHEY, CDR2 SMNVEV (reference sequence). The CDR3 runs to 15 residues. Trimming took 7 bases from V and 2 from J, leaving 18 bases between them. The CDR3 sequence is CASILRAGGPYEQYF. The CDR3 DNA follows: TGTGCCAGCATACTACGAGCGGGCGGTCCCTACGAGCAGTACTTC.

This clone was counted a few times. J is TRBJ1-4 and V is TRBV5-4; D remains ambiguous. The V and J ends lost 0 bases and 8 bases respectively, with 14 bases between them. This CDR3 is built from 15 residues. Germline loops: CDR1 SGHNT, CDR2 YYREEE (reference sequence). The CDR3: CASSLGPEGREKLFF. The CDR3 nucleotides read TGTGCCAGCAGCTTGGGGCCAGAGGGAAGGGAAAAACTGTTTTTT.

This chain links TRBV6-5 with TRBJ2-1; weak D call: TRBD1 (6 bases). Germline-derived CDR1 and CDR2 are MNHEY and SVGAGI. Between the trimmed V and J ends, which lost 8 bases and 0 bases, there was a span of 11 bases. The CDR3 runs to 14 residues. The CDR3 coding sequence is TGTGCCAGCGGCCCACAGGGCTCCTACAATGAGCAGTTCTTC. This gives the protein CASGPQGSYNEQFF.

CDR3 protein: CARATGTSEETQYF. The CDR3 region has the DNA TGTGCCCGTGCAACCGGGACTAGTGAAGAGACCCAGTACTTC. The chain carries TRBV30 and TRBJ2-5; 8 bases agree with TRBD2. This CDR3 is built from 14 residues. Germline lookup yields CDR1 GTSNPN and CDR2 SVGIG (reference sequence). The V segment lost 8 bases and the J segment 3 bases; nucleotides outside the gene matches: 11.

The rearrangement uses TRBV5-1 and TRBJ1-1; 9 positions agree with TRBD1. In germline, CDR1 is SGHRS, CDR2 YFSETQ. This CDR3 has 13 residues. V trimming: 4 bases; J trimming: 6 bases; junction bases outside the gene matches: 4. The CDR3 DNA sequence: TGCGCCAGCAGCACGGGGACAGGGTCTGAAGCTTTCTTT. Protein product: CASSTGTGSEAFF. Filled out from reference TRBV5-1 and TRBJ1-1, the complete variable domain reads KAGVTQTPRYLIKTRGQQVTLSCSPISGHRSVSWYQQTPGQGLQFLFEYFSETQRNKGNFPGRFSGRQFSNSRSEMNVSTLELGDSALYLCASSTGTGSEAFFGQGTRLTVV.